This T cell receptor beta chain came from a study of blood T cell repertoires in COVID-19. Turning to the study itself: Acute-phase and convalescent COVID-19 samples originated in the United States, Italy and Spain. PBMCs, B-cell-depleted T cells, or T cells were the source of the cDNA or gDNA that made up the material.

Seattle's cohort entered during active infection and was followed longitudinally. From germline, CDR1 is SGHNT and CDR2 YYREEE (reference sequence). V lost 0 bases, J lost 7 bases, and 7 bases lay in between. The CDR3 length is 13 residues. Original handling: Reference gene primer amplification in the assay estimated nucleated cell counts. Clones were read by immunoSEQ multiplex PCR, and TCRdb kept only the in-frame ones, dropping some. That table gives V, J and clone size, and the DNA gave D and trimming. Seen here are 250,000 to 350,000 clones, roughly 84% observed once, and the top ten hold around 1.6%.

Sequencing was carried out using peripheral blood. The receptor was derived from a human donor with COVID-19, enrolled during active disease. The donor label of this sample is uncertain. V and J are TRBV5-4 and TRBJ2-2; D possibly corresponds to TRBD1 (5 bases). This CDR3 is CASSLEGIGELFF. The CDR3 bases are TGTGCCAGCAGCTTGGAGGGGATCGGGGAGCTGTTTTTT.